This entry features one TCR beta chain sequence. Its antigen is as yet unknown. TCRdb's copy holds only in-frame clones and misses some; the assay was immunoSEQ multiplex PCR. The sample has under 25,000 clones; around 90% are singletons. This record comes from a study of T cells in localized non-small cell lung cancer. The study's findings and limits: Sequence data derive from only one tumor region, so heterogeneity remains possible. Median about 56 top-100 tumor clones were shared with paired adjacent lung.

This CDR3 region has 13 residues. The germline V gene has CDR1 LNHDA and CDR2 SQIVND (reference sequence). V was trimmed by 9 bases and J by 8 bases, leaving 17 bases between them. This chain uses TRBV19 with TRBJ2-4; D might be TRBD1 (6 bases). The TCR originated in a man aged 40-75 years with stage I squamous cell lung carcinoma. This specimen consisted of peripheral blood, obtained before any cancer treatment. CDR3 loop: CASRGRRGDIQYF. CDR3 nucleotide sequence: TGTGCCAGCAGGGGACGCCGAGGGGACATTCAGTACTTC.